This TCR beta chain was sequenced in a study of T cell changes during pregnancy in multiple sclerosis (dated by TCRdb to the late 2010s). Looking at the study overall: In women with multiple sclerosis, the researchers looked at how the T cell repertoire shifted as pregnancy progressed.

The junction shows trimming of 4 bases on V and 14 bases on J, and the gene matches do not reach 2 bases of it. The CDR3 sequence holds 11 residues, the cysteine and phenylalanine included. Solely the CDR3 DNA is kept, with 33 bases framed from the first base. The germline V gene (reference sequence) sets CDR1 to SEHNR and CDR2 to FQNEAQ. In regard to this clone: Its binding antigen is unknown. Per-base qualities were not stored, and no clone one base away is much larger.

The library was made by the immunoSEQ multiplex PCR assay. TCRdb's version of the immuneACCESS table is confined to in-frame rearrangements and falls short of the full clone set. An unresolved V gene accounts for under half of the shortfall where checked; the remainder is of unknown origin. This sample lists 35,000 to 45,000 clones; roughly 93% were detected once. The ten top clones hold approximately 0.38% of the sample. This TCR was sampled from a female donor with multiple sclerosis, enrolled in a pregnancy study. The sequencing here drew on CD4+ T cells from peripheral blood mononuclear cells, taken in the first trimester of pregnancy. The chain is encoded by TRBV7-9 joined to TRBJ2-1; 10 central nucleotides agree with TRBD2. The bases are TGTGCCAGCAGCTCCACTAGCGGGAAGTTCTTC. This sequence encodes CASSSTSGKFF.